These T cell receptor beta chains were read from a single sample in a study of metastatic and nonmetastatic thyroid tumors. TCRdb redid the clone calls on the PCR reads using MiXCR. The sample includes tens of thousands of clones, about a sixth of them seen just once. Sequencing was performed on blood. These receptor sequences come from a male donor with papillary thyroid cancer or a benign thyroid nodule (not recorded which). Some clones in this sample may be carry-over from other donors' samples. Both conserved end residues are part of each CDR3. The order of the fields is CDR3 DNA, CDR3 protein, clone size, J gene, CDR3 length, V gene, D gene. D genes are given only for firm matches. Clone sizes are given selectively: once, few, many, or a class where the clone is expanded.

CDR3 DNA: TGTGCCACCAAGGGCGAGGGCTCTGGAAACACCATATATTTT
CDR3 protein: CATKGEGSGNTIYF
clone size: many
J gene: TRBJ1-3
CDR3 length: 14
V gene: TRBV15
D gene: NA

CDR3 DNA: TGCAGTGCTAGAGATGCAGGGAAGGCGATGAACACTGAAGCTTTCTTT
CDR3 protein: CSARDAGKAMNTEAFF
clone size: NA
J gene: TRBJ1-1
CDR3 length: 16
V gene: TRBV20-1
D gene: NA

CDR3 DNA: TGTGCCATCAGTTCAAACAGGGTTGGAACTGGAAACACCATATATTTT
CDR3 protein: CAISSNRVGTGNTIYF
clone size: NA
J gene: TRBJ1-3
CDR3 length: 16
V gene: TRBV10-3
D gene: NA

CDR3 DNA: TGCGCCAGCAGCGGGGAACCGGGACTAGCGGGGCCCGGGGAGCTGTTTTTT
CDR3 protein: CASSGEPGLAGPGELFF
clone size: many
J gene: TRBJ2-2
CDR3 length: 17
V gene: TRBV5-1
D gene: TRBD2

CDR3 DNA: TGTGCCAGCATGCCTAGCGCCTTCTACGAGCAGTACTTC
CDR3 protein: CASMPSAFYEQYF
clone size: NA
J gene: TRBJ2-7
CDR3 length: 13
V gene: TRBV2
D gene: NA

CDR3 DNA: TGTGCCAGCAGTTCCCCGACTAGCGGGATACCCGGGGAGCTGTTTTTT
CDR3 protein: CASSSPTSGIPGELFF
clone size: few
J gene: TRBJ2-2
CDR3 length: 16
V gene: TRBV6-2/TRBV6-3
D gene: TRBD2

CDR3 DNA: TGTGCCAGTAGACAGTTCGTTGATGAAAAACTGTTTTTT
CDR3 protein: CASRQFVDEKLFF
clone size: NA
J gene: TRBJ1-4
CDR3 length: 13
V gene: TRBV19
D gene: NA

CDR3 DNA: TGTGCCAGCAGTGGGACAACCTACGAGCAGTACTTC
CDR3 protein: CASSGTTYEQYF
clone size: few
J gene: TRBJ2-7
CDR3 length: 12
V gene: TRBV6-1
D gene: NA

CDR3 DNA: TGTGCCAGCAGCCCGGGGGGTTCCCGGGGGGTGCAGTACAATGAGCAGTTCTTC
CDR3 protein: CASSPGGSRGVQYNEQFF
clone size: few
J gene: TRBJ2-1
CDR3 length: 18
V gene: TRBV11-1
D gene: TRBD2

CDR3 DNA: TGCAGTGCTAGAGATCAGGGGGAGAGCTACGAGCAGTACTTC
CDR3 protein: CSARDQGESYEQYF
clone size: many
J gene: TRBJ2-7
CDR3 length: 14
V gene: TRBV20-1
D gene: TRBD1

CDR3 DNA: TGCAGTGCTACAAGTGAGTCCAAACAAGGTGAGCAGTTCTTC
CDR3 protein: CSATSESKQGEQFF
clone size: NA
J gene: TRBJ2-1
CDR3 length: 14
V gene: TRBV20-1
D gene: NA

CDR3 DNA: TGCGCCAGCAGCATACGAGCGGGAGGGCCGGAAGATACGCAGTATTTT
CDR3 protein: CASSIRAGGPEDTQYF
clone size: many
J gene: TRBJ2-3
CDR3 length: 16
V gene: TRBV5-1
D gene: TRBD2

CDR3 DNA: TGTGCCAGCAGCCCAGATGGGTTGGACTATGGCTACACCTTC
CDR3 protein: CASSPDGLDYGYTF
clone size: many
J gene: TRBJ1-2
CDR3 length: 14
V gene: TRBV9
D gene: NA

CDR3 DNA: TGTGCCAGCAGTTTCCCCGGGACGACCAACACCGGGGAGCTGTTTTTT
CDR3 protein: CASSFPGTTNTGELFF
clone size: NA
J gene: TRBJ2-2
CDR3 length: 16
V gene: TRBV6-1
D gene: NA

CDR3 DNA: TGCAGTGCGTCGGGACTAGCGGGAGGGGACACAGATACGCAGTATTTT
CDR3 protein: CSASGLAGGDTDTQYF
clone size: many
J gene: TRBJ2-3
CDR3 length: 16
V gene: TRBV20-1
D gene: TRBD2

CDR3 DNA: TGTGCCAGCAGTTTAGTTCCGTCGAGCTCAACCACCGGGGAGCTGTTTTTT
CDR3 protein: CASSLVPSSSTTGELFF
clone size: medium-sized
J gene: TRBJ2-2
CDR3 length: 17
V gene: TRBV12-3/TRBV12-4
D gene: NA

CDR3 DNA: TGTGCCAGCAGCTTAGTTGGTGCAACGGAGGGGGAGACCCAGTACTTC
CDR3 protein: CASSLVGATEGETQYF
clone size: many
J gene: TRBJ2-5
CDR3 length: 16
V gene: TRBV11-2
D gene: NA

CDR3 DNA: TGCAGTGCTACCAGTAGCGGGGGGGCTTTTGAATACGAGCAGTACTTC
CDR3 protein: CSATSSGGAFEYEQYF
clone size: many
J gene: TRBJ2-7
CDR3 length: 16
V gene: TRBV20-1
D gene: TRBD2

CDR3 DNA: TGTGCCAGCAGTGAAGTCTCAAGAGGAAACACCATATATTTT
CDR3 protein: CASSEVSRGNTIYF
clone size: few
J gene: TRBJ1-3
CDR3 length: 14
V gene: TRBV6-1
D gene: NA

CDR3 DNA: TGCAGTGCTAGAGGGTGCGGAGTTTCTCTCGAGCAGTACTTC
CDR3 protein: CSARGCGVSLEQYF
clone size: NA
J gene: TRBJ2-7
CDR3 length: 14
V gene: TRBV20-1
D gene: NA

CDR3 DNA: TGTGCCAGCAATTGGGGACCAACGGCTTATGGCTACACCTTC
CDR3 protein: CASNWGPTAYGYTF
clone size: many
J gene: TRBJ1-2
CDR3 length: 14
V gene: TRBV6-1
D gene: NA

CDR3 DNA: TGTGCCAGCAGTTACTCGAAACAGGGGAGCTATGGCTACACCTTC
CDR3 protein: CASSYSKQGSYGYTF
clone size: few
J gene: TRBJ1-2
CDR3 length: 15
V gene: TRBV6-5
D gene: TRBD1

CDR3 DNA: TGTGCCAGCAGCCCCCTCGTGGTGGCTCCTGGAAACACCATATATTTT
CDR3 protein: CASSPLVVAPGNTIYF
clone size: NA
J gene: TRBJ1-3
CDR3 length: 16
V gene: TRBV2
D gene: NA

CDR3 DNA: TGTGCCAGCAGCTTGAGGCAGGGACAAAACATTCAGTACTTC
CDR3 protein: CASSLRQGQNIQYF
clone size: many
J gene: TRBJ2-4
CDR3 length: 14
V gene: TRBV5-4
D gene: NA

CDR3 DNA: TGTGCCAGCAGTAACGAACTCAGGGGGCTCTATGGCTACACCTTC
CDR3 protein: CASSNELRGLYGYTF
clone size: few
J gene: TRBJ1-2
CDR3 length: 15
V gene: TRBV28
D gene: TRBD1

CDR3 DNA: TGTGCCAGCAGTTTAAGGGAGTGGGGCCAGCCCCAGCATTTT
CDR3 protein: CASSLREWGQPQHF
clone size: NA
J gene: TRBJ1-5
CDR3 length: 14
V gene: TRBV6-1
D gene: NA

CDR3 DNA: TGCAGTGCTAGAGAGGCGGGGGGGTCCGGGGAGCTGTTTTTT
CDR3 protein: CSAREAGGSGELFF
clone size: many
J gene: TRBJ2-2
CDR3 length: 14
V gene: TRBV20-1
D gene: TRBD2

CDR3 DNA: TGTGCCAGCAGTAGGAGCGGGAGTATAGGCGAGCAGTACTTC
CDR3 protein: CASSRSGSIGEQYF
clone size: many
J gene: TRBJ2-7
CDR3 length: 14
V gene: TRBV11-2
D gene: TRBD2

CDR3 DNA: TGCGCCAGCAGCCAAAGGGAGAGAGGGGGGATCACTGAAGCTTTCTTT
CDR3 protein: CASSQRERGGITEAFF
clone size: once
J gene: TRBJ1-1
CDR3 length: 16
V gene: TRBV4-1
D gene: NA

CDR3 DNA: TGTGCCAGGGGTCGGCTCCCCCCCGGACGTGTAAACAATGAGCAGTTCTTC
CDR3 protein: CARGRLPPGRVNNEQFF
clone size: many
J gene: TRBJ2-1
CDR3 length: 17
V gene: TRBV2
D gene: NA

CDR3 DNA: TGTGCCAGCAGCGTAGGACCCTCCTACGAGCAGTACTTC
CDR3 protein: CASSVGPSYEQYF
clone size: NA
J gene: TRBJ2-7
CDR3 length: 13
V gene: TRBV2
D gene: NA

CDR3 DNA: TGCGCCAGCAGCCAAGATGCGGCAGGGACCCTGGGCTACACCTTC
CDR3 protein: CASSQDAAGTLGYTF
clone size: many
J gene: TRBJ1-2
CDR3 length: 15
V gene: TRBV4-1
D gene: NA

CDR3 DNA: TGTGCCAGCAGTTACGACAGTGGAACCGGGGAGCTGTTTTTT
CDR3 protein: CASSYDSGTGELFF
clone size: few
J gene: TRBJ2-2
CDR3 length: 14
V gene: TRBV6-5
D gene: NA